This TCR beta chain was captured by sequencing in a study of PD-L1 blockade in urothelial cancer. Across the study: Analyses were performed on blood at 3 weeks after treatment start (the second dose) and at 6 weeks.

Regarding the study as a whole: Pretreatment peripheral blood TCR clonality that fell below the median predicted better survival among the patients studied.

Patient sample counts ranged from 1 to 8, pretreatment and on-treatment. The CDR3 extends over 13 amino acids. Trimming cost V 3 bases and J 7 bases; bases outside gene matches: 1. Per the germline V gene, CDR1 is SGHVS and CDR2 is FNYEAQ. Worth noting for this clone: Its antigen is as yet unknown.

The protocol was immunoSEQ multiplex PCR, while the TCRdb copy is restricted to in-frame clones and leaves out a portion. The repertoire has some 30,000 clones, around 87% of them found once; the top ten carry around 1.9%. The TCR sequence derives from a man aged 50 to 59 with urothelial cancer. The chain carries TRBV7-6 and TRBJ1-5, with TRBD1 identical over 9 bases. The sequencing here drew on PBMCs, taken around atezolizumab (anti-PD-L1) treatment. CDR3 coding DNA: TGTGCCAGCAGCTTGGACAGGGGCCAGCCCCAGCATTTT. As protein: CASSLDRGQPQHF.